This T cell receptor beta chain was captured in a study of blood T cell repertoires in COVID-19. On the study more broadly: There were acute and convalescent COVID-19 samples, and they came from the United States, Italy and Spain.

This CDR3 has 16 residues. CDR1 and CDR2 (germline): MNHNS, SASEGT. The V end was cut by 2 bases, the J end by 3 bases, with 14 bases between. Methods used by the authors: Estimation of nucleated cell counts relied on the amplification of reference gene primers. Using immunoSEQ multiplex PCR, the repertoire was profiled, and TCRdb retains in-frame clones only, with some absent. V and J calls plus clone size are reproduced from that table; the DNA served to infer D and trimming. Of over 200,000 clones listed, over 75% are singletons. The material sequenced was PBMCs or T cells enriched from blood (not recorded which). This TCR was recovered from a man younger than 35 who had recovered from COVID-19. The chain combines TRBV6-1 with TRBJ1-5; D not certain. In DNA form, the CDR3 reads TGTGCCAGCAGTGAATTTAGATCGGGAAACAATCAGCCCCAGCATTTT. This codes for CASSEFRSGNNQPQHF.